Presented here are 12 T cell receptor beta chains from one specimen sequenced in a study of blood T cell repertoires in COVID-19. TCRdb's table, derived via immunoSEQ multiplex PCR, lists solely in-frame clones and lacks some. The sample lists 200,000 to 300,000 clones, around 85% seen once, with 6.2% in the top ten. Material: peripheral blood. These receptors came from a man aged 55 to 69 with acute or convalescent COVID-19.

The chain has TRBV5-1 and TRBJ2-7; TRBD1 might be the D (5 bases). The CDR3 runs 11 residues. Looked up from germline, CDR1 is SGHRS and CDR2 is YFSETQ. The V and J ends lost 0 bases and 7 bases respectively, with 5 bases between them. CDR3 bases: TGCGCCAGCAGCTTGGACAGGGAGCAGTACTTC. Translating gives CASSLDREQYF.

This chain links TRBV12-5 with TRBJ2-1; 9 bases map to TRBD1. Germline loops: CDR1 LGHNT, CDR2 FRNRAP. J was trimmed by 9 bases and V by 4 bases; bases with no gene match: 4. This CDR3 region has 13 residues. The CDR3 loop is CASGWTGAREQFF. DNA for the CDR3: TGTGCTAGTGGTTGGACAGGGGCCCGTGAGCAGTTCTTC. Looking up the rest from reference TRBV12-5 and TRBJ2-1 gives the full variable domain: DARVTQTPRHKVTEMGQEVTMRCQPILGHNTVFWYRQTMMQGLELLAYFRNRAPLDDSGMPKDRFSAEMPDATLATLKIQPSEPRDSAVYFCASGWTGAREQFFGPGTRLTVL.

The gene calls are TRBV30 and TRBJ1-2; the D gene is possibly TRBD1 (5 bases). The germline CDR1 and CDR2 sequences are GTSNPN and SVGIG (reference sequence). Trimming removed 5 bases from V and 0 bases from J, with 10 bases in between. The CDR3 sequence is 13 residues long. The CDR3 region is CAWQTAANYGYTF. CDR3 DNA: TGTGCCTGGCAGACAGCAGCTAACTATGGCTACACCTTC.

This clone appeared a single time. The CDR3 loop reads CASSFAYQGEVWEQYF. The CDR3 nucleotides read TGTGCCAGCAGTTTTGCGTACCAGGGGGAGGTGTGGGAGCAGTACTTC. The chain employs TRBV28 and TRBJ2-7, with a tentative D call TRBD1 (7 bases). The CDR3 totals 16 residues. V lost 3 bases and J lost 7, with 22 bases in between. In germline, CDR1 is MDHEN, CDR2 SYDVKM.

This sequence joins TRBV11-3 and TRBJ2-7, with D unresolved. CDR1 is SGHNT, CDR2 YENEEA, per germline. Trimming cost V 0 bases and J 0 bases, with 12 bases left between them. This CDR3 has 16 residues. CDR3 coding DNA: TGTGCCAGCAGCTTAGATGTAGTGGTAGCCTCCTACGAGCAGTACTTC. Protein: CASSLDVVVASYEQYF.

This clone was recorded once. The chain has TRBV4-3 and TRBJ2-7, with no clear D. Germline V gene data show CDR1 as LGHNA and CDR2 as YSLEER. Trimming shortened V by 0 bases and J by 0 bases, and 9 bases separated the two germline ends. This CDR3 region has 15 residues. DNA for the CDR3: TGCGCCAGCAGCCAAGATTGGCGGAGCTCCTACGAGCAGTACTTC. Its protein is CASSQDWRSSYEQYF.

The rearrangement uses TRBV7-3 and TRBJ2-2; 9 nucleotides line up with TRBD1. The V and J ends lost 1 base and 7 bases, in that order; junction bases with no gene match: 10. Germline V gene sequence: CDR1 SGHTA, CDR2 FQGTGA. The CDR3 loop spans 17 amino acids. The CDR3 loop reads CASSLNAGTGYGGELFF. CDR3 nucleotides: TGTGCCAGCAGCTTAAATGCCGGGACAGGGTACGGCGGGGAGCTGTTTTTT.

This rearrangement joins TRBV6-5 to TRBJ1-6; 10 nucleotides agree with TRBD1. The germline CDR1 and CDR2 sequences are MNHEY and SVGAGI. The CDR3 covers 15 residues. The J segment lost 7 bases and the V segment lost 6 bases, leaving 6 bases of the junction unmatched. The CDR3 is CASRPRTGGNSPLHF. In DNA, the CDR3 is TGTGCCAGCAGGCCACGGACAGGGGGAAATTCACCCCTCCACTTT.

This clone was seen only a few times. The rearrangement uses TRBV20-1 and TRBJ1-5; no definite D call. Germline CDR1 and CDR2: DFQATT and SNEGSKA (reference sequence). CDR3 size: 14 residues. Trimming removed 3 bases from V and 0 bases from J, with 9 bases in between. The CDR3 reads CSASFRNSNQPQHF. The DNA of the CDR3 is TGCAGTGCTAGTTTCAGAAATAGCAATCAGCCCCAGCATTTT.

V usage is TRBV7-8 and J usage is TRBJ1-1; D uncertain. This CDR3 contains 14 residues. Trimming shortened V by 0 bases and J by 3 bases, and 8 bases separated the two germline ends. The V gene's germline CDR1 is SGHVS and CDR2 FQNEAQ. CDR3 DNA: TGTGCCAGCAGCTTAGCGCACCGGGACACTGAAGCTTTCTTT. This gives the protein CASSLAHRDTEAFF.

The gene calls are TRBV15 and TRBJ2-1; the D gene is possibly TRBD2 (6 bases). V was shortened by 1 base and J by 10 bases, with 17 bases between the two germline ends. The CDR3 contains 15 residues. Germline loops: CDR1 LNHNV, CDR2 YYDKDF (reference sequence). CDR3 region: CATSRAPLAGREQFF. The CDR3 DNA sequence: TGTGCCACCAGCAGAGCGCCCCTAGCAGGGAGGGAGCAGTTCTTC.

This clone appeared once. V is TRBV7-6 and J is TRBJ2-7; D is possibly TRBD2 (5 bases). Trimming shortened V by 0 bases and J by 1 base, and 16 bases separated the two germline ends. The germline V gene has CDR1 SGHVS and CDR2 FNYEAQ. CDR3 length equals 17 residues. For the CDR3, the DNA is TGTGCCAGCAGCTTAGCGCCCGGACGCCCGGGGTCCTACGAGCAGTACTTC. Encoded protein: CASSLAPGRPGSYEQYF.